These 2 T cell receptor beta chains were sequenced from one sample in a study of multiple sclerosis patients with progressive multifocal leukoencephalopathy. The method was immunoSEQ multiplex PCR; TCRdb's version includes in-frame clones alone and lacks a portion of them. The data contain tens of thousands of clones, just under 90% of them seen just once; the ten biggest clones take up over 1.2%. Time point defined: five to six months of natalizumab therapy. Sequencing used PBMCs, obtained from a patient treated with natalizumab. The receptors were gathered from a human donor with multiple sclerosis.

CDR3 coding DNA: TGCGCCAGCAGCCAACCGACAGGGGGCCTAGGAGCTTTCTTT. Amino acid sequence: CASSQPTGGLGAFF. The rearrangement uses TRBV4-1 and TRBJ1-1; 10 bases are shared with TRBD1. Per germline, CDR1 MGHRA and CDR2 YSYEKL. The CDR3 spans 14 residues. The V gene end was trimmed by 2 bases and the J gene end by 10 bases; junction bases not matched to a gene: 7.

This clone has a single count. In nucleotides, the CDR3 is TGCGCCAGCAGCCAAGATTCGGGACAGGTATACGCTGGGGCCCACTACGAGCAGTACTTC. It specifies CASSQDSGQVYAGAHYEQYF. This rearrangement joins TRBV4-3 to TRBJ2-7; TRBD1 agrees at 8 bases. The V and J ends lost 0 bases and 3 bases, in that order; junction bases with no gene match: 19. This CDR3 is 20 amino acids long. CDR1 and CDR2 (germline): LGHNA, YSLEER.